The 12 T cell receptor beta chains below come from one sample, sequenced in a study of blood T cell repertoires in COVID-19. Assay: immunoSEQ multiplex PCR; the TCRdb copy retains only in-frame clones and omits some. Of around 46,000 clones listed, around nine tenths are singletons. The sequencing input was peripheral blood. Source of these receptors: a middle-aged man with acute or convalescent COVID-19.

This chain joins TRBV9 and TRBJ2-7; 9 bases line up with TRBD1. The V and J ends lost 7 bases and 2 bases, in that order; junction bases with no gene match: 4. CDR3 size: 13 residues. Germline-derived CDR1 and CDR2 are SGDLS and YYNGEE. CDR3 loop: CASGGQGPYEQYF. DNA of the CDR3: TGTGCCAGCGGGGGACAGGGTCCCTACGAGCAGTACTTC.

The chain is built from TRBV19 and TRBJ1-1; 8 nucleotides line up with TRBD1. With 3 bases clipped from V and 6 bases from J, the junction kept 18 bases outside the gene matches. The germline CDR1 and CDR2 sequences are LNHDA and SQIVND (reference sequence). The CDR3 covers 18 residues. The CDR3 is CASSIPMDRASERPEAFF. CDR3 DNA: TGTGCCAGTAGTATCCCAATGGACAGGGCGAGTGAGAGGCCTGAAGCTTTCTTT.

This clone was observed a single time. The V and J genes are TRBV5-1 and TRBJ1-4, with 8 bases matching TRBD1. The germline CDR1 and CDR2 sequences are SGHRS and YFSETQ. V gave up 7 bases and J gave up 0 bases; unmatched junction bases: 5. The CDR3 contains 15 residues. For the CDR3, the DNA is TGCGCCAGCGGGACAGGAGGTTCAACTAATGAAAAACTGTTTTTT. It specifies CASGTGGSTNEKLFF.

The chain uses TRBV18 and TRBJ1-1; D perhaps matches TRBD1 (6 bases). The CDR3 has 15 amino acids. V shed 0 bases and J shed 0 bases, with 8 bases lying between them. CDR1 KGHSH and CDR2 LQKENI come from the germline V gene. CDR3 sequence: CASSPPSGVNTEAFF. In nucleotides, the CDR3 is TGTGCCAGCTCACCACCGTCAGGGGTGAACACTGAAGCTTTCTTT. The full variable domain, in which reference TRBV18 and TRBJ1-1 provide the parts outside the CDR3, is NAGVMQNPRHLVRRRGQEARLRCSPMKGHSHVYWYRQLPEEGLKFMVYLQKENIIDESGMPKERFSAEFPKEGPSILRIQQVVRGDSAAYFCASSPPSGVNTEAFFGQGTRLTVV.

This clone was seen only once. V gene TRBV4-2 combines with J gene TRBJ2-2, with 16 positions matching TRBD2. The CDR3 length is 17 residues. With V trimmed by 4 bases and J by 5 bases, 4 bases remained unmatched. CDR1 and CDR2 from the germline V gene are LGHNA and YNFKEQ. The CDR3 spells CASSRGTSGGETGELFF. The CDR3 nucleotides are TGTGCCAGCAGCCGCGGGACTAGCGGGGGGGAGACCGGGGAGCTGTTTTTT.

The chain is built from TRBV30 and TRBJ1-1; D is perhaps TRBD1 (5 bases). Germline-derived CDR1 and CDR2 are GTSNPN and SVGIG (reference sequence). V gave up 0 bases and J gave up 1 base, with 15 bases separating them. The CDR3 consists of 16 residues. The CDR3: CAWSVRWGRENTEAFF. In DNA form, the CDR3 reads TGTGCCTGGAGTGTGAGATGGGGCAGGGAGAACACTGAAGCTTTCTTT.

The chain combines TRBV5-1 with TRBJ2-2; 7 bases map to TRBD1. Germline V gives CDR1 SGHRS, CDR2 YFSETQ. The CDR3 has 16 amino acids. V gave up 0 bases and J gave up 0 bases; unmatched junction bases: 2. CDR3 nucleotides: TGCGCCAGCAGCTTGGAGACAGGGACGAACACCGGGGAGCTGTTTTTT. Translation: CASSLETGTNTGELFF.

The V gene is TRBV3-1 (or the pseudogene TRBV3-2), the J gene TRBJ2-7, with TRBD1 matching over 7 bases. The CDR3 totals 13 residues. V shed 6 bases, J shed 2 bases, and the junction held 4 bases outside the gene matches. From germline, CDR1 is LGHDT and CDR2 YNNKEL (reference sequence). The CDR3 DNA follows: TGTGCCAGCAGACAGGGGACGACCTACGAGCAGTACTTC. Translating it yields CASRQGTTYEQYF.

This clone showed up just a few times. The V call is TRBV2, the J call TRBJ2-3, with 7 bases fitting TRBD2. CDR1 SNHLY and CDR2 FYNNEI come from the germline V gene. The CDR3 consists of 15 residues. J gave up 6 bases and V 1 base, and 7 bases lay outside the gene matches. The CDR3 is CASSEVGGGGDTQYF. Here the CDR3 DNA reads TGTGCCAGCAGTGAAGTTGGCGGGGGAGGGGATACGCAGTATTTT.

V usage is TRBV6-5 and J usage is TRBJ1-5; 10 bases agree with TRBD1. The CDR3 sequence is 15 residues long. The J segment lost 10 bases and the V segment lost 7 bases, leaving 13 bases of the junction unmatched. The V gene's germline CDR1 is MNHEY and CDR2 SVGAGI. The CDR3 sequence is CASTIKGTGEGPQHF. The CDR3, as DNA: TGTGCCAGCACAATAAAAGGGACAGGGGAAGGCCCCCAGCATTTT.

The chain couples TRBV19 to TRBJ2-1, with TRBD2 matching over 10 bases. This CDR3 has 14 residues. The germline CDR1 and CDR2 sequences are LNHDA and SQIVND (reference sequence). The V and J ends lost 4 bases and 10 bases, in that order; junction bases with no gene match: 7. Written as DNA, the CDR3 is TGTGCCAGTAGTAGACTAGCGGGCCTGTTAGAGCAGTTCTTC. Amino acid sequence: CASSRLAGLLEQFF.

V usage is TRBV7-9 and J usage is TRBJ1-1, with D tentatively TRBD1 (5 bases). The CDR3 runs 14 residues. The V gene's germline CDR1 is SEHNR and CDR2 FQNEAQ (reference sequence). Trimming shortened V by 5 bases and J by 0 bases, and 10 bases separated the two germline ends. The CDR3 DNA reads TGTGCCAGCAGCCCAGGGTTTATGAACACTGAAGCTTTCTTT. Translation: CASSPGFMNTEAFF.